This TCR beta chain was profiled in a study of cytomegalovirus exposure and HLA in healthy donors. The PCR used 60 Vbeta and 13 Jbeta primers. Assay used: immunoSEQ multiplex PCR; TCRdb lists only in-frame clones, some missing. The data hold 90,000 to 110,000 clones, with 65% to 80% observed a single time. CDR3 length: 14 amino acids. V gave up 5 bases and J gave up 8 bases, with 19 bases separating them. Germline V lookup: CDR1 SQVTM, CDR2 ANQGSEA. The TCR sequence derives from a male donor in good health and CMV-seronegative. The chain is built from TRBV29-1 and TRBJ1-5, with D possibly matching TRBD1 (5 bases). Sequences were obtained from PBMCs. CDR3 coding DNA: TGCAGCGTTTATATTTCCGGGACTGGTAAGCCCCAGCATTTT. As protein: CSVYISGTGKPQHF.